This T cell receptor (beta chain) derives from a study of monozygotic twins with inflammatory bowel disease. Study outcomes and limitations: Among T cells, the various subtypes were not distinguishable.

CDR1 is SGHRS, CDR2 YFSETQ, per germline. The CDR3 has 16 amino acids. Making each TCR library took 3,000 to 4,500 ng of total RNA. Following a re-call of the 5' RACE reads, TCRdb has one entry per CDR3 protein and lacks DNA. The sample holds 440,000 or so distinct CDR3 sequences. As concerns this clonotype: Its target is not known.

The chain employs TRBV5-1 and TRBJ2-2; without DNA, the TCRdb call of TRBD2 cannot be checked. Sequencing used blood. The source of this sequence is a human donor with ulcerative colitis or Crohn's disease, or a healthy co-twin of an affected twin (not recorded which). CDR3 protein: CASSFTGASQVGELFF. Combining the CDR3 with reference TRBV5-1 and TRBJ2-2 gives the whole variable domain KAGVTQTPRYLIKTRGQQVTLSCSPISGHRSVSWYQQTPGQGLQFLFEYFSETQRNKGNFPGRFSGRQFSNSRSEMNVSTLELGDSALYLCASSFTGASQVGELFFGEGSRLTVL.